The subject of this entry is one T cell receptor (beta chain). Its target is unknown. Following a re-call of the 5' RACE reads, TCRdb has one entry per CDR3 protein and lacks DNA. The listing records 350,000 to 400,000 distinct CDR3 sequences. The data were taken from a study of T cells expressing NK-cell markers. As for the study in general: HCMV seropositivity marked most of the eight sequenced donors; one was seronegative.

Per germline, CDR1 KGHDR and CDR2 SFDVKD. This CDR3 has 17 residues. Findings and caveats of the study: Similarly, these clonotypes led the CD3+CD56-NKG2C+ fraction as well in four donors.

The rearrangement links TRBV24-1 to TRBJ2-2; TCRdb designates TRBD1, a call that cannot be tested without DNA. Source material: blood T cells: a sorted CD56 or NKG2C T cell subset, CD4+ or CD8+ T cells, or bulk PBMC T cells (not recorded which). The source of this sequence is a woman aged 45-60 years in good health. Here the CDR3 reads CATSVSAWTLNTGELFF.